A selection of T cell receptor beta chains follows, all from one sample in a study of T cell repertoires in cytomegalovirus infection. TCRdb called the reads again in MiXCR, with one record for every CDR3 protein. The sample lists some 320,000 distinct CDR3 sequences; 25% to 35% were seen once. Antigen specificity for these receptors is unknown. The specimen comprised cultured PBMCs, sampled from culture after CMV antigen stimulation. Receptors originate from a human donor in good health (CMV status not recorded). Some clones in this sample may be carry-over from other donors' samples. CDR3s include the opening cysteine and the closing phenylalanine or tryptophan. The D gene is left open where the match is weak. Expanded clones get a size class; other rows say once, few or many, or leave the size out.

D gene	clone size	V gene	J gene	CDR3 DNA	CDR3 protein
NA	NA	TRBV7-6	TRBJ2-3	TGTGCCAGCAGCTTATGGAGGGAACCAGATACGCAGTATTTT	CASSLWREPDTQYF
NA	many	TRBV7-2	TRBJ1-2	TGTGCCAGCAGCTTACAGGTTCTCCACTATGGCTACACCTTC	CASSLQVLHYGYTF
NA	few	TRBV4-1	TRBJ1-1	TGCGCCAGCAGCCAAGCGGTGAACACTGAAGCTTTCTTT	CASSQAVNTEAFF
NA	NA	TRBV27	TRBJ1-1	TGTGCCAGCGGGGACGGACTGAACACTGAAGCTTTCTTT	CASGDGLNTEAFF
TRBD1	NA	TRBV28	TRBJ1-2	TGTGCCAGCAGTTCCGGGACAGGGAGGGGTGGCTACACCTTC	CASSSGTGRGGYTF
NA	NA	TRBV2	TRBJ2-5	TGTGCCAGCGGTAACAGCCAAGAGACCCAGTACTTC	CASGNSQETQYF
NA	few	TRBV4-1	TRBJ1-4	TGCGCCAGCAGCCAATCGGGGGGCACAGGGAGGATGATTCCTGAAAAACTGTTTTTT	CASSQSGGTGRMIPEKLFF
NA	few	TRBV4-2	TRBJ2-3	TGTGCCAGCAGCCAAGAGAGGGGGGGGGTTAGCACAGATACGCAGTATTTT	CASSQERGGVSTDTQYF
TRBD1	NA	TRBV12-3/TRBV12-4	TRBJ1-3	TGTGCCAGCAGTTCCACAGGGGCCGGAAACACCATATATTTT	CASSSTGAGNTIYF
NA	NA	TRBV3-1	TRBJ2-3	TGTGCCAGCAGCCCGGGACTTCCCAGGGGTACGCAGTATTTT	CASSPGLPRGTQYF
NA	NA	TRBV20-1	TRBJ1-5	TGCAGTGCTGGGACACCTAGCAATCAGCCCCAGCATTTT	CSAGTPSNQPQHF
NA	NA	TRBV10-3	TRBJ1-1	TGTGCCATCAGTGAGGGGACTGAAGCTTTCTTT	CAISEGTEAFF
NA	NA	TRBV3-1	TRBJ1-1	TGTGCCAGCAGCCAAATCGAGAACACTGAAGCTTTCTTT	CASSQIENTEAFF
NA	NA	TRBV2	TRBJ1-2	TGTGCCAGCAGTTTAGGGTTTTTTTATGGCTACACCTTC	CASSLGFFYGYTF
TRBD1	few	TRBV7-2	TRBJ2-7	TGTGCCAGCAGCTTAATGACAGGGCAGGGCGAGCAGTACTTC	CASSLMTGQGEQYF
TRBD1	NA	TRBV20-1	TRBJ1-1	TGCAGTGCTAGAGATTTTAGACAGGGGAACACTGAAGCTTTCTTT	CSARDFRQGNTEAFF
TRBD2	few	TRBV20-1	TRBJ2-3	TGCAGTGCGCCCCTTCTAGGGCTAGCGGGCACAGATACGCAGTATTTT	CSAPLLGLAGTDTQYF
TRBD1	NA	TRBV5-1	TRBJ1-1	TGCGCCAGCAGCTTGGAGGGACAGCCGAACACTGAAGCTTTCTTT	CASSLEGQPNTEAFF
TRBD2	many	TRBV7-2	TRBJ2-1	TGTGCCAGCAGCTTAGTAGCGGGAGGTTACAATGAGCAGTTCTTC	CASSLVAGGYNEQFF
NA	few	TRBV27	TRBJ2-7	TGTGCCAGCAGGGGAGGACCCTCTATTGAGGAGCAGTACTTC	CASRGGPSIEEQYF
NA	many	TRBV20-1	TRBJ1-6	TGCAGTGCTAGAGACAGAAACTATAATTCACCCCTCCACTTT	CSARDRNYNSPLHF
NA	NA	TRBV6-1	TRBJ2-5	TGTGCCAGCAGTGAAGGGGTACGGACAGGGACTAGAGGAGAGACCCAGTACTTC	CASSEGVRTGTRGETQYF
NA	few	TRBV19	TRBJ2-1	TGTGCCAGTACCCTAGAGGGAAGCACATCCTACAATGAGCAGTTCTTC	CASTLEGSTSYNEQFF
NA	NA	TRBV7-2	TRBJ1-1	TGTGCCAGCAGCTTAGTCGGAGGGGCTGACACTGAAGCTTTCTTT	CASSLVGGADTEAFF
NA	few	TRBV7-2	TRBJ2-7	TGTGCCAGCAGGGACGGCTACGAGCAGTACTTC	CASRDGYEQYF
NA	NA	TRBV20-1	TRBJ2-1	TGCAGTGCTGGCACCCGGGACACACCGTTCTTC	CSAGTRDTPFF
NA	NA	TRBV15	TRBJ2-7	TGTGCCACCAGCAGAGAAATCGGGCGGTACGAGCAGTACTTC	CATSREIGRYEQYF
TRBD2	few	TRBV7-2	TRBJ2-1	TGTGCCAGCAGCTTCCATAGCGGGAGCTCCTACAATGAGCAGTTCTTC	CASSFHSGSSYNEQFF
TRBD1	few	TRBV6-5	TRBJ2-5	TGTGCCAGCGGATCCTGGGACAGGAGAGGGGGAACCCAGTACTTC	CASGSWDRRGGTQYF
NA	few	TRBV7-2	TRBJ2-3	TGTGCCAGCAGCTTAGGTCAGGGCAGCACAGATACGCAGTATTTT	CASSLGQGSTDTQYF
NA	NA	TRBV6-2/TRBV6-3	TRBJ2-2	TGTGCCAGCAGACCTCTAGCGAACACCGGGGAGCTGTTTTTT	CASRPLANTGELFF
TRBD1	NA	TRBV7-9	TRBJ1-4	TGTGCCAGCAGCTTAGCGCCTGGAGGACAGGGAGGGGCCTTTAATGAAAAACTGTTTTTT	CASSLAPGGQGGAFNEKLFF
NA	NA	TRBV7-8	TRBJ1-1	TGTGCCAGCAGCTTAAATGCAGGGTTTATGAACACTGAAGCTTTCTTT	CASSLNAGFMNTEAFF
NA	many	TRBV6-2/TRBV6-3	TRBJ1-5	TGTGCCAGCCACCTCCGGGGTAGCAATCAGCCCCAGCATTTT	CASHLRGSNQPQHF
TRBD2	few	TRBV12-3/TRBV12-4	TRBJ2-1	TGTGCCAGCAGTTCTAGGGAGGGGAACAATGAGCAGTTCTTC	CASSSREGNNEQFF
NA	few	TRBV6-5	TRBJ2-5	TGTGCCAGCAGTTCAACTCGGAGTACGGAGACCCAGTACTTC	CASSSTRSTETQYF
TRBD2	few	TRBV6-2/TRBV6-3	TRBJ2-3	TGTGCCAGCAGTTATACAGGACTAGCGACCGGGGCGTATTTT	CASSYTGLATGAYF
NA	few	TRBV6-6	TRBJ1-5	TGTGCCAGCAGTTACGACAGCCGCAATCAGCCCCAGCATTTT	CASSYDSRNQPQHF
TRBD1	few	TRBV6-2/TRBV6-3	TRBJ1-1	TGTGCCAGCAGTTACCAGGACAGGGTTGTGCCAAGGGCTTTCTTT	CASSYQDRVVPRAFF
NA	NA	TRBV7-2	TRBJ2-7	TGTGCCAGCAGCCCCGGAGGAAGACTGAGCCGCGAGCAGTACTTC	CASSPGGRLSREQYF
TRBD1	NA	TRBV12-3/TRBV12-4	TRBJ2-2	TGTGCCAGCAGTTTATGGCTGGGAACCGGGACAGGGGGCACCGGGGAGCTGTTTTTT	CASSLWLGTGTGGTGELFF
NA	NA	TRBV11-2	TRBJ2-3	TGTGCCAGCAGCTCGTACAGGGCAAGGAATACGCAGTATTTT	CASSSYRARNTQYF
TRBD1	NA	TRBV28	TRBJ2-2	TGTGCCAGCAGTACCCCTGGGACAGGGGCGGGCGGGGAGCTGTTTTTT	CASSTPGTGAGGELFF
TRBD1	few	TRBV19	TRBJ1-5	TGTGCCAGTAGTATAGCTACAGGGGGCTTTCAGCCCCAGCATTTT	CASSIATGGFQPQHF
TRBD2	few	TRBV6-2/TRBV6-3	TRBJ2-5	TGTGCCAGCAGTTACTCGGTCGGGACTAGCGGGGAGCGTCCCCAAGAGACCCAGTACTTC	CASSYSVGTSGERPQETQYF
TRBD2	NA	TRBV6-6	TRBJ2-7	TGTGCCACCCGAACTAGCGGGAGTGTAACATTCTTAGGCTACGAGCAGTACTTC	CATRTSGSVTFLGYEQYF
TRBD1	NA	TRBV7-9	TRBJ2-7	TGTGCCAGCAGCTTACCCAGGGGGCAATCCTACGAGCAGTACTTC	CASSLPRGQSYEQYF
TRBD1	once	TRBV12-5	TRBJ2-5	TGTGCTAGTGGTCAAACAGGGGTCAGAGAGACCCAGTACTTC	CASGQTGVRETQYF
TRBD2	once	TRBV5-4	TRBJ2-3	TGTGCCAGCAGCTTGCAGCGGGGTCCAGATACGCAGTATTTT	CASSLQRGPDTQYF
TRBD1	few	TRBV19	TRBJ1-4	TGTGCCAGTAAGGCGACAGGGTCATTTGAAAAACTGTTTTTT	CASKATGSFEKLFF
NA	many	TRBV7-8	TRBJ2-7	TGTGCCAGCAGTGAATCTGGGAACGGATTCCGCTCCTACGAGCAGTACTTC	CASSESGNGFRSYEQYF
NA	NA	TRBV4-1	TRBJ1-5	TGCGCCAGCAGCCAAGATAAACGGAGTTATAGCAATCAGCCCCAGCATTTT	CASSQDKRSYSNQPQHF
NA	few	TRBV28	TRBJ1-5	TGTGCCAGCAGTTTACTGTGGCAGCCCCAGCATTTT	CASSLLWQPQHF
TRBD2	NA	TRBV9	TRBJ2-1	TGTGCCAGCAGCGTCCAACTAGCGGGAAGGAGCTCCTACAATGAGCAGTTCTTC	CASSVQLAGRSSYNEQFF
NA	NA	TRBV11-1	TRBJ1-1	TGTGCCAGCAGCTTCATGCGGGCACTGAACACTGAAGCTTTCTTT	CASSFMRALNTEAFF
NA	NA	TRBV7-9	TRBJ2-6	TGTGCCAGCAGCCCCGGTTGGAGTTTCGGACGCTCTGGGGCCAACGTCCTGACTTTC	CASSPGWSFGRSGANVLTF
NA	few	TRBV4-1	TRBJ1-5	TGCGCCAGCAGCCAAGAGTATGGAAATCAGCCCCAGCATTTT	CASSQEYGNQPQHF
NA	NA	TRBV12-3/TRBV12-4	TRBJ1-5	TGTGCCAGCAGTCCTTCCTCCGGAAACAATCAGCCCCAGCATTTT	CASSPSSGNNQPQHF
TRBD1	NA	TRBV6-1	TRBJ2-1	TGTGCCAGCAGTGGCCGGGACAGGGTTTACAATGAGCAGTTCTTC	CASSGRDRVYNEQFF
NA	once	TRBV15	TRBJ1-1	TGTGCCACCAGCTCATTGACGGGGAACACTGAAGCTTTCTTT	CATSSLTGNTEAFF